Here is one TCR beta chain with its context. The record originates from a study of blood T cell repertoires in COVID-19. This table comes from immunoSEQ multiplex PCR, and its TCRdb copy is limited to in-frame clones, with some not included. The sample holds about 170,000 clones; 88% are singletons and the top ten take about 2.1%. This receptor was taken from a man in his forties or fifties who had recovered from COVID-19. The specimen sequenced was peripheral blood.

The CDR3 spells CASSSGDIQYF. CDR3 DNA: TGTGCCAGCAGCTCCGGGGACATTCAGTACTTC. The chain recombines TRBV7-3 with TRBJ2-4, with a possible D match to TRBD2 (5 bases). Germline lookup yields CDR1 SGHTA and CDR2 FQGTGA. This CDR3 has 11 residues. V lost 4 bases, J lost 8 bases, and 6 bases lay in between.